This T cell receptor (beta chain) came from a study of radiation and T cells in renal cell carcinoma. Time point noted: blood 4 weeks post-SBRT, at nephrectomy. Treatment: 15 Gy SBRT to primary tumor, nephrectomy 4 weeks later. Nephrectomy followed 15 Gy stereotactic body radiation by 4 weeks. This table comes from immunoSEQ multiplex PCR, and its TCRdb copy is limited to in-frame clones, with some not included. The sample has roughly 170,000 clones, about 85% seen once. Notes on this clone: Antigen specificity is unknown.

Study-wide results and caveats: Baseline intratumoral clonotype presence is unknown without pretreatment biopsies. In blood, top tumor clones expanded by 2 weeks, shrinking by 4.

V lost 4 bases, J lost 7 bases, and 13 bases lay in between. The germline CDR1 and CDR2 sequences are LNHDA and SQIVND (reference sequence). The CDR3 length is 13 residues. The genes are TRBV19 and TRBJ1-2; unclear D gene. This TCR derives from a woman aged 45-59 years with renal cell carcinoma. The sequencing used blood, collected from a patient whose treatment included radiotherapy and nephrectomy. CDR3 coding DNA: TGTGCCAGTAGTAGACGGACGGGATCTGGCTACACCTTC. As protein: CASSRRTGSGYTF.